Following are 19 T cell receptor beta chains from one sample sequenced in a study of cytomegalovirus exposure and HLA in healthy donors. The PCR contained 60 Vbeta and 13 Jbeta primers. Assay: immunoSEQ multiplex PCR; the TCRdb copy retains only in-frame clones and omits some. In the table there are 150,000 to 190,000 clones, 70% to 85% of which are singletons. The sequenced sample consisted of PBMCs. The receptors originated from a woman in her 50s in good health and CMV-seropositive.

The genes are TRBV21-1 and TRBJ1-2. TRBV21-1 is an annotated pseudogene. The CDR3 is 15 residues long. Here the CDR3 DNA reads TGTGCCAGCAGCTTTAGACCGGGGGGACGGGATGGCTACACCTTC. This codes for CASSFRPGGRDGYTF.

V gene TRBV2 combines with J gene TRBJ1-2; no clear D. From germline, CDR1 is SNHLY and CDR2 FYNNEI. V was shortened by 6 bases and J by 8 bases, with 16 bases between the two germline ends. The length of the CDR3 is 13 residues. The CDR3 sequence is CASSGDGANGYTF. The CDR3 DNA is TGTGCCAGCAGCGGCGACGGAGCAAACGGCTACACCTTC. The complete variable domain, with remaining parts taken from reference TRBV2 and TRBJ1-2, reads EPEVTQTPSHQVTQMGQEVILRCVPISNHLYFYWYRQILGQKVEFLVSFYNNEISEKSEIFDDQFSVERPDGSNFTLKIRSTKLEDSAMYFCASSGDGANGYTFGSGTRLTVV.

The count of this clone is one. J is TRBJ1-1 and V is TRBV7-9; D is ambiguous. Germline-derived CDR1 and CDR2 are SEHNR and FQNEAQ (reference sequence). The length of the CDR3 is 12 residues. V shed 1 base and J shed 11 bases, with 11 bases lying between them. The DNA for the CDR3 is TGTGCCAGCAGCTTAGTCGGAGGAGAGGCTTTCTTT. This sequence encodes CASSLVGGEAFF.

The J gene is TRBJ1-2, the V gene TRBV20-1; the D is unclear. The V end lost 3 bases, the J end lost 5 bases, and 7 bases lay between the germline ends. The CDR3 runs to 11 residues. CDR1 and CDR2 (germline): DFQATT, SNEGSKA (reference sequence). The CDR3 bases are TGCAGTGCTAGTAATGCGTATGGCTACACCTTC. This gives the protein CSASNAYGYTF.

The gene calls are TRBV29-1 and TRBJ1-1, with D tentatively TRBD1 (5 bases). The CDR3 has 15 residues. V gave up 7 bases and J gave up 2 bases, with 20 bases separating them. CDR1 is SQVTM, CDR2 ANQGSEA, per germline. This CDR3 is CSGANQGGGNTEAFF. The CDR3 DNA follows: TGCAGCGGGGCGAACCAGGGAGGAGGAAACACTGAAGCTTTCTTT.

This chain links TRBV29-1 with TRBJ1-1; 8 bases line up with TRBD1. This CDR3 has 17 amino acids. Trimming cost V 3 bases and J 3 bases; bases outside gene matches: 15. The germline V gene has CDR1 SQVTM and CDR2 ANQGSEA. CDR3: CSVEAPTGQGAHTEAFF. In DNA, the CDR3 is TGCAGCGTTGAGGCCCCAACGGGGCAGGGGGCTCACACTGAAGCTTTCTTT.

This clone appeared a few times. The V call is TRBV5-4, the J call TRBJ2-4; maybe TRBD2 (5 bases). Trimming shortened V by 0 bases and J by 0 bases, and 10 bases separated the two germline ends. This CDR3 has 16 amino acids. CDR1 SGHNT and CDR2 YYREEE come from the germline V gene (reference sequence). CDR3 residues: CASSLGGLIAKNIQYF. The CDR3 DNA reads as TGTGCCAGCAGCTTGGGCGGGTTAATAGCCAAAAACATTCAGTACTTC.

This clone is a singleton in its sample. The gene calls are TRBV7-9 and TRBJ1-1; tentatively, D is TRBD1 (6 bases). This CDR3 has 15 amino acids. Germline CDR1 reads SEHNR; CDR2 reads FQNEAQ (reference sequence). V gave up 4 bases and J gave up 4 bases, with 16 bases separating them. DNA of the CDR3: TGTGCCAGCAGCTCCAGGGGCGTGAGGAGCACTGAAGCTTTCTTT. Protein sequence: CASSSRGVRSTEAFF.

The chain links TRBV14 to TRBJ2-5; 7 nucleotides align to TRBD1. With the DNA end fitting TRBJ2-7 better, the J assignment may be wrong. This CDR3 spans 13 amino acids. CDR1 SGHDN and CDR2 FVKESK come from the germline V gene. CDR3 amino acids: CASTQAGGYEQYF. For the CDR3, the DNA is TGTGCCAGCACCCAGGCAGGGGGCTACGAGCAGTACTTC.

CDR3 in amino acids: CASRTGDTYNSPLHF. In DNA, the CDR3 is TGTGCCAGCAGGACAGGGGATACCTATAATTCACCCCTCCACTTT. The chain couples TRBV6-1 to TRBJ1-6; 8 bases map to TRBD1. V lost 6 bases and J lost 2; bases outside the gene matches: 3. Germline V gene data show CDR1 as MNHNS and CDR2 as SASEGT. The CDR3 has 15 amino acids.

The J gene is TRBJ2-3, the V gene TRBV30, with a tentative D call TRBD1 (6 bases). Germline lookup yields CDR1 GTSNPN and CDR2 SVGIG (reference sequence). This CDR3 is 13 amino acids long. Trimming left V 3 bases short and J 9 bases short, with 16 bases between. The CDR3 DNA sequence: TGTGCCTGGAGCCTAGGGGGAACGGGGACGCAGTATTTT. Its translation: CAWSLGGTGTQYF.

This clone was found a few times. The rearrangement joins TRBV6-6 to TRBJ2-7; 7 bases match TRBD1. V dropped 6 bases and J dropped 2; count of bases not matched to a gene: 4. CDR1 and CDR2 from the germline V gene are MNHNY and SVGAGI (reference sequence). The CDR3 runs 13 residues. CDR3 amino acids: CASRPGTAYEQYF. The CDR3 region has the DNA TGTGCCAGCAGACCCGGGACAGCCTACGAGCAGTACTTC.

The gene calls are TRBV10-1 and TRBJ2-3; 9 bases map to TRBD1. The germline CDR1 and CDR2 sequences are WNHNN and SYGVQD (reference sequence). CDR3 length: 16 amino acids. Trimming took 3 bases from V and 6 from J; bases not matched to a gene: 10. The CDR3 loop reads CASSDLGGTGTDTQYF. In nucleotides, the CDR3 is TGCGCCAGCAGTGATCTCGGAGGGACAGGGACGGATACGCAGTATTTT.

The V gene is TRBV29-1, the J gene TRBJ1-2; tentative D call: TRBD1 (6 bases). CDR1 and CDR2 (germline): SQVTM, ANQGSEA. The CDR3 runs 15 residues. V was pared by 7 bases and J by 2 bases, with 20 bases between. This chain's CDR3 is CSGANTGSGNYGYTF. CDR3 sequence (DNA): TGCAGCGGGGCTAACACAGGGAGTGGGAACTATGGCTACACCTTC. The variable domain in full, completed from reference TRBV29-1 and TRBJ1-2, reads SAVISQKPSRDICQRGTSLTIQCQVDSQVTMMFWYRQQPGQSLTLIATANQGSEATYESGFVIDKFPISRPNLTFSTLTVSNMSPEDSSIYLCSGANTGSGNYGYTFGSGTRLTVV.

The V call is TRBV27, the J call TRBJ2-3; D is uncertain. V was trimmed by 5 bases and J by 1 base, leaving 10 bases between them. The germline V gene has CDR1 MNHEY and CDR2 SMNVEV (reference sequence). The CDR3 sequence is 14 residues long. The CDR3 spells CASSLLLGTDTQYF. In DNA form, the CDR3 reads TGTGCCAGCAGTCTCCTACTTGGCACAGATACGCAGTATTTT.

V usage is TRBV5-1 and J usage is TRBJ1-4; TRBD1 might be the D (5 bases). Trimming stripped 0 bases from V and 5 bases from J, with 8 bases between. CDR1 SGHRS and CDR2 YFSETQ come from the germline V gene. CDR3 length: 14 amino acids. CDR3 sequence: CASSLGGLNEKLFF. The CDR3 DNA follows: TGCGCCAGCAGCTTGGGGGGACTCAATGAAAAACTGTTTTTT. The full variable domain, rest sourced from reference TRBV5-1 and TRBJ1-4, is KAGVTQTPRYLIKTRGQQVTLSCSPISGHRSVSWYQQTPGQGLQFLFEYFSETQRNKGNFPGRFSGRQFSNSRSEMNVSTLELGDSALYLCASSLGGLNEKLFFGSGTQLSVL.

The J gene is TRBJ2-2, the V gene TRBV6-5, with a weak D call TRBD1 (6 bases). Germline V gene lookup returns CDR1 MNHEY and CDR2 SVGAGI. With 1 base removed from V and 6 bases from J, the gap between germline ends came to 9 bases. The CDR3 has 14 residues. The CDR3 spells CASSYFQGPGELFF. The CDR3 DNA follows: TGTGCCAGCAGTTACTTTCAGGGGCCCGGGGAGCTGTTTTTT.

The chain is built from TRBV6-6 and TRBJ2-2, with 7 bases aligning to TRBD2. V trimming: 10 bases; J trimming: 4 bases; junction bases outside the gene matches: 12. The CDR3 totals 15 residues. CDR1 is MNHNY, CDR2 SVGAGI, per germline (reference sequence). The CDR3 bases are TGTGCCATCCGGGGAGGGAGGGGAGGCACCGGGGAGCTGTTTTTT. It yields the protein CAIRGGRGGTGELFF.

This clone came up a few times. The V call is TRBV27, the J call TRBJ1-2, with D possibly matching TRBD1 (6 bases). Trimming removed 3 bases at V and 4 bases at J, with 12 bases between. This CDR3 region has 14 residues. In germline, CDR1 is MNHEY, CDR2 SMNVEV (reference sequence). CDR3 DNA sequence: TGTGCCAGCAGTTTGGGGGGGGCAGGCTATGGCTACACCTTC. The encoded protein is CASSLGGAGYGYTF.